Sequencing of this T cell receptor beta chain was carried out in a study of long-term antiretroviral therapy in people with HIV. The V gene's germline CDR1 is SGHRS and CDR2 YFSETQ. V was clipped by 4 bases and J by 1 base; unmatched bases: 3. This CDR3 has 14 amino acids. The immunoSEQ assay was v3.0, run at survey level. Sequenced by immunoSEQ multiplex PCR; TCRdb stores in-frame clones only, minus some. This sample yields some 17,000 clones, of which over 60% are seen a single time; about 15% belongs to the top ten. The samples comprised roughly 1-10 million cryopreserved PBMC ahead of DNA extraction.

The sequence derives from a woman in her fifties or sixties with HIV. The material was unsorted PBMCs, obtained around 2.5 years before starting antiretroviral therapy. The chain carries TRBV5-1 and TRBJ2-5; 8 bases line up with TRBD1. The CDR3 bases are TGCGCCAGCAGCCAGGGACAGGTCCAAGAGACCCAGTACTTC. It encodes CASSQGQVQETQYF.